This entry lists 21 T cell receptor beta chains sequenced from one sample in a study of OX40 agonist ivuxolimab in advanced cancers. The table came from immunoSEQ multiplex PCR; TCRdb's copy has only in-frame clones and leaves some out. The data show 90,000 or so clones, 91% seen once. The material was CD4+ or CD8+ T cells sorted from blood, obtained in a trial of the OX40 agonist ivuxolimab. The receptors originated from an adult with an advanced solid tumor such as melanoma, head and neck, liver or kidney cancer.

J is TRBJ2-5 and V is TRBV27, with D perhaps matching TRBD2 (6 bases). Per the germline V gene, CDR1 is MNHEY and CDR2 is SMNVEV (reference sequence). The ends were cut back, 4 bases at V and 2 bases at J, with 14 bases in the middle. This CDR3 spans 15 amino acids. The CDR3 spells CASSWSGHQQETQYF. The DNA for the CDR3 is TGTGCCAGCAGTTGGAGCGGGCATCAACAAGAGACCCAGTACTTC.

To note about this clone: At the DNA level, this CDR3 is encoded by other sequences in the same sample as well. The CDR3 region has the DNA TGTGCCAGCAGCCCAGCAGGGACAGATACGCAGTATTTT. Translating it yields CASSPAGTDTQYF. J is TRBJ2-3 and V is TRBV4-2; TRBD1 is a possible D gene (5 bases). Germline V gene sequence: CDR1 LGHNA, CDR2 YNFKEQ. The V and J ends lost 4 bases and 3 bases respectively, with 8 bases between them. This CDR3 comprises 13 residues.

The chain combines TRBV6-5 with TRBJ2-5; D remains ambiguous. V was trimmed by 0 bases and J by 5 bases, leaving 7 bases between them. The CDR3 contains 13 residues. Per germline, CDR1 MNHEY and CDR2 SVGAGI. CDR3 in amino acids: CASSYSDLETQYF. The CDR3 region has the DNA TGTGCCAGCAGTTACTCGGATCTCGAGACCCAGTACTTC.

This sequence joins TRBV5-1 and TRBJ2-5; D unresolved. This CDR3 has 11 residues. The ends were cut back, 4 bases at V and 2 bases at J, with 3 bases in the middle. Germline V CDR1 and CDR2: SGHRS, YFSETQ. The CDR3 DNA follows: TGCGCCAGCAGCGAGCAAGAGACCCAGTACTTC. This codes for CASSEQETQYF. Full variable domain (missing parts from reference TRBV5-1 and TRBJ2-5): KAGVTQTPRYLIKTRGQQVTLSCSPISGHRSVSWYQQTPGQGLQFLFEYFSETQRNKGNFPGRFSGRQFSNSRSEMNVSTLELGDSALYLCASSEQETQYFGPGTRLLVL.

As regards this clone: The identical CDR3 is also encoded by other nucleotide sequences in the sample. The chain carries TRBV11-3 and TRBJ1-5, with D uncertain. The V end was cut by 0 bases, the J end by 6 bases, with 6 bases between. The CDR3 is 13 amino acids. The germline gives CDR1 SGHNT, CDR2 YENEEA. The CDR3 loop reads CASSLDVGQPQHF. In DNA form, the CDR3 reads TGTGCCAGCAGCTTAGATGTCGGTCAGCCCCAGCATTTT.

This clone is a singleton in its sample. The V gene is TRBV13, the J gene TRBJ2-7; D gene unclear. Trimming shortened V by 4 bases and J by 0 bases, and 7 bases separated the two germline ends. CDR1 is PRHDT, CDR2 FYEKMQ, per germline (reference sequence). The CDR3 has 13 amino acids. For the CDR3, the DNA is TGTGCCAGCAGCTCAGTGAGCTCCTACGAGCAGTACTTC. This gives the protein CASSSVSSYEQYF.

The V and J genes are TRBV14 and TRBJ2-1; no clear D. The CDR3 totals 13 residues. Germline CDR1 SGHDN, CDR2 FVKESK. V dropped 2 bases and J dropped 2 bases, with 4 bases sitting between them. The CDR3 nucleotides are TGTGCCAGCAGCCAATCTACCTACAATGAGCAGTTCTTC. Its protein is CASSQSTYNEQFF. Full variable domain (missing parts from reference TRBV14 and TRBJ2-1): EAGVTQFPSHSVIEKGQTVTLRCDPISGHDNLYWYRRVMGKEIKFLLHFVKESKQDESGMPNNRFLAERTGGTYSTLKVQPAELEDSGVYFCASSQSTYNEQFFGPGTRLTVL.

This rearrangement joins TRBV13 to TRBJ2-1, with D possibly matching TRBD2 (6 bases). The CDR3 has 14 residues. Between the trimmed V and J ends, which lost 6 bases and 8 bases, there was a span of 17 bases. Germline CDR1 PRHDT, CDR2 FYEKMQ (reference sequence). The CDR3 DNA is TGTGCCAGCAGTATCGGGCCTAGCGCCCATGAGCAGTTCTTC. Its translation: CASSIGPSAHEQFF.

The chain recombines TRBV18 with TRBJ1-5; no firm D call. The CDR3 totals 13 residues. Germline V gene lookup returns CDR1 KGHSH and CDR2 LQKENI. The ends were cut back, 5 bases at V and 9 bases at J, with 14 bases in the middle. This CDR3 is CASSSEGPGPQHF. DNA for the CDR3: TGTGCCAGCTCATCCGAGGGCCCAGGGCCCCAGCATTTT.

This chain connects TRBV5-5 to TRBJ1-4, with 10 bases fitting TRBD1. J was trimmed by 5 bases and V by 4 bases; bases with no gene match: 5. CDR3 length equals 15 residues. The germline V gene has CDR1 SGHKS and CDR2 YYEKEE (reference sequence). CDR3 nucleotides: TGTGCCAGCAGCCCATGGACAGGGGGGAATGAAAAACTGTTTTTT. Residues: CASSPWTGGNEKLFF.

This chain joins TRBV30 and TRBJ1-2; no clear D. The V end was cut by 3 bases, the J end by 0 bases, with 8 bases between. The germline V gene has CDR1 GTSNPN and CDR2 SVGIG (reference sequence). This CDR3 has 13 residues. CDR3 protein: CAWSPIANYGYTF. In DNA, the CDR3 is TGTGCCTGGAGCCCGATAGCTAACTATGGCTACACCTTC. The variable domain in full, with the rest retrieved from reference TRBV30 and TRBJ1-2, is SQTIHQWPATLVQPVGSPLSLECTVEGTSNPNLYWYRQAAGRGLQLLFYSVGIGQISSEVPQNLSASRPQDRQFILSSKKLLLSDSGFYLCAWSPIANYGYTFGSGTRLTVV.

The chain recombines TRBV7-2 with TRBJ2-3; D possibly corresponds to TRBD2 (5 bases). The CDR3 contains 15 residues. CDR1 and CDR2 from the germline V gene are SGHTA and FQGNSA. The V and J ends lost 1 base and 2 bases respectively, with 10 bases between them. The CDR3 is CASSLGRGLTDTQYF. CDR3 bases: TGTGCCAGCAGCTTAGGAAGAGGGCTCACAGATACGCAGTATTTT.

This clone occurred a few times. The V call is TRBV4-1, the J call TRBJ2-7; D call uncertain. CDR3 size: 12 residues. CDR1 and CDR2 from the germline V gene are MGHRA and YSYEKL. Trimming left V 1 base short and J 5 bases short, with 6 bases between. The CDR3 region has the DNA TGCGCCAGCAGCCAAGGAGCCGACGAGCAGTACTTC. Its translation is CASSQGADEQYF.

This chain joins TRBV19 and TRBJ1-1, with unresolved D. This CDR3 has 11 residues. From germline, CDR1 is LNHDA and CDR2 SQIVND (reference sequence). V was cut by 6 bases and J by 0 bases, with 2 bases left in between. The CDR3 DNA is TGTGCCAGTAGCCTGAACACTGAAGCTTTCTTT. Encoded protein: CASSLNTEAFF.

The chain combines TRBV6-1 with TRBJ1-5; no clear D gene. The CDR3 runs to 15 residues. CDR1 and CDR2 from the germline V gene are MNHNS and SASEGT. Trimming left V 7 bases short and J 2 bases short, with 15 bases between. The CDR3 bases are TGTGCCAGCACCATCCTGTTAGTAGGCAATCAGCCCCAGCATTTT. Its translation is CASTILLVGNQPQHF.

The CDR3 sequence: CASTDATNEKLFF. CDR3 sequence (DNA): TGTGCCAGCACAGACGCAACTAATGAAAAACTGTTTTTT. The chain links TRBV6-6 to TRBJ1-4; D is ambiguous. Germline CDR1 reads MNHNY; CDR2 reads SVGAGI (reference sequence). The length of the CDR3 is 13 residues. Trimming pared 7 bases from V and 0 bases from J, leaving 6 bases between.

This clone occurred once. The chain recombines TRBV28 with TRBJ1-4; the D gene is possibly TRBD1 (6 bases). The germline V gene encodes CDR1 MDHEN and CDR2 SYDVKM. The CDR3 runs to 14 residues. V lost 5 bases and J lost 7, with 14 bases in between. The CDR3 loop is CASSRQTGFEKLFF. The CDR3, as DNA: TGTGCCAGCAGTCGCCAAACAGGGTTTGAAAAACTGTTTTTT.

This rearrangement joins TRBV4-2 to TRBJ2-2; D is undetermined. This CDR3 has 12 amino acids. Trimming pared 5 bases from V and 5 bases from J, leaving 6 bases between. CDR1 LGHNA and CDR2 YNFKEQ come from the germline V gene. In nucleotides, the CDR3 is TGTGCCAGCAGCAAGGTTACCGGGGAGCTGTTTTTT. Protein: CASSKVTGELFF.

This clone was counted between two and nine times. The chain recombines TRBV6-6 with TRBJ1-6, with a weak D call TRBD1 (6 bases). Trimming stripped 7 bases from V and 9 bases from J, with 16 bases between. The CDR3 is 14 amino acids. CDR1 and CDR2 from the germline V gene are MNHNY and SVGAGI (reference sequence). CDR3 sequence (DNA): TGTGCCAGCAATTATGGGGGGGGGCCTTCACCCCTCCACTTT. The encoded protein is CASNYGGGPSPLHF.

The chain employs TRBV4-2 and TRBJ2-3, with a possible D match to TRBD2 (6 bases). Between the trimmed V and J ends, which lost 0 bases and 6 bases, there was a span of 7 bases. The CDR3 spans 13 residues. The germline V gene encodes CDR1 LGHNA and CDR2 YNFKEQ. CDR3: CASSQDGGDTQYF. The DNA for the CDR3 is TGTGCCAGCAGCCAAGATGGGGGGGATACGCAGTATTTT.

This chain uses TRBV19 with TRBJ1-5, with unresolved D. The CDR3 runs to 13 residues. CDR1 is LNHDA and CDR2 is SQIVND in the germline V gene (reference sequence). V was pared by 4 bases and J by 1 base, with 5 bases between. The CDR3 nucleotides read TGTGCCAGTAGTACATGGAGCAATCAGCCCCAGCATTTT. This gives the protein CASSTWSNQPQHF.